The clone carrying this TCR beta chain was counted a few times. A read error may produce the germline difference seen at one junction end. The CDR3 has 15 residues. The V gene's germline CDR1 is SGHAT and CDR2 FQNNGV. The data are from a study of neoadjuvant anti-PD-1 for oral cavity cancer. This table comes from immunoSEQ multiplex PCR, and its TCRdb copy is limited to in-frame clones, with some not included. The profile shows roughly 60,000 clones, 65% to 85% of them singletons. This sequence originates from a person aged 35-80 years with oral cavity squamous cell carcinoma. Sequencing used PBMCs, obtained before nivolumab (anti-PD-1) treatment. The rearrangement joins TRBV11-2 to TRBJ2-7, with 9 positions matching TRBD1. CDR3 nucleotides: TGTGCCAGCAGTTTAGGGACAGGGCGTCCCTACGAGCAGTACTTC. It encodes CASSLGTGRPYEQYF.